A single sample gave rise to the 27 T cell receptor beta chains below, sequenced in a study of T and B cells in COVID-19 patients. Multiplex PCR with BIOMED2 TRB-A/B primer pools amplified TRB rearrangements. TCRdb analysed the multiplex PCR reads with MiXCR anew, one entry per CDR3 protein. The table has 20,000 to 25,000 distinct CDR3 sequences, roughly 29% seen once. Blood genomic DNA input for TRB amplification was about 240-550 ng. The sequencing sample was made of blood. Receptor source: a human donor who had recovered from COVID-19.

This clonotype was found a few times. This CDR3 reads CASSSTVPLPPYTDTQYF. The DNA for the CDR3 is TGTGCCAGCAGTTCCACAGTCCCTCTACCCCCCTACACAGATACGCAGTATTTT. V usage is TRBV28 and J usage is TRBJ2-3; D is undetermined. Trimming stripped 4 bases from V and 2 bases from J, with 22 bases between. The germline gives CDR1 MDHEN, CDR2 SYDVKM. CDR3 size: 18 residues.

V usage is TRBV10-3 and J usage is TRBJ1-1; D gene uncertain. CDR1 ENHRY and CDR2 SYGVKD come from the germline V gene. The CDR3 consists of 13 residues. The V end lost 6 bases, the J end lost 11 bases, and 19 bases lay between the germline ends. CDR3 bases: TGTGCCATCAGCCCCATAGGGCAAGGCGGGGCTTTCTTT. As protein: CAISPIGQGGAFF.

This clonotype occurred a few times. The chain combines TRBV6-5 with TRBJ1-1; perhaps TRBD1 as D (6 bases). This CDR3 is built from 13 residues. V shed 5 bases and J shed 1 base, with 8 bases lying between them. Germline V lookup: CDR1 MNHEY, CDR2 SVGAGI. CDR3 loop: CASSPGQNTEAFF. CDR3 nucleotide sequence: TGTGCCAGCAGTCCGGGACAGAACACTGAAGCTTTCTTT.

This clonotype was observed a few times. The J gene is TRBJ2-7, the V gene TRBV12-3 or TRBV12-4; 9 bases line up with TRBD1. The CDR3 spans 15 residues. With V trimmed by 6 bases and J by 0 bases, 6 bases remained unmatched. Here the CDR3 reads CASRGGQGFSYEQYF. In DNA form, the CDR3 reads TGTGCCAGCAGGGGGGGACAGGGATTCTCCTACGAGCAGTACTTC.

The chain has TRBV5-8 and TRBJ2-1; D gene unclear. This CDR3 comprises 15 residues. CDR1 and CDR2 (germline): SGHTS, YDEGEE. V shed 0 bases and J shed 4 bases, with 11 bases lying between them. In DNA form, the CDR3 reads TGTGCCAGCAGCTTGGGGCAGCGATCGTACAATGAGCAGTTCTTC. Residues: CASSLGQRSYNEQFF.

As concerns this clonotype: The germline gene is not matched at one end of the junction; a read error may be the cause. The chain couples TRBV5-5 to TRBJ1-6; no firm D call. Germline values: CDR1 SGHKS, CDR2 YYEKEE (reference sequence). This CDR3 has 14 amino acids. This CDR3 reads CASSLMGNNSPLHF. The CDR3 DNA is TGCGCCAGCAGCTTGATGGGTAATAATTCACCCCTCCACTTT. Supplemented by reference TRBV5-5 and TRBJ1-6, the full variable domain reads DAGVTQSPTHLIKTRGQQVTLRCSPISGHKSVSWYQQVLGQGPQFIFQYYEKEERGRGNFPDRFSARQFPNYSSELNVNALLLGDSALYLCASSLMGNNSPLHFGNGTRLTVT.

The chain carries TRBV24-1 and TRBJ2-5; 7 bases agree with TRBD1. The CDR3 is 14 amino acids. With 4 bases clipped from V and 8 bases from J, the junction kept 9 bases outside the gene matches. Germline V gene sequence: CDR1 KGHDR, CDR2 SFDVKD. The CDR3 spells CATSDPTRGPTQYF. The CDR3 DNA follows: TGTGCCACCAGTGACCCGACGAGGGGGCCAACCCAGTACTTC.

The chain joins TRBV4-1 to TRBJ2-5; 12 bases map to TRBD2. The CDR3 has 16 amino acids. The germline V gene has CDR1 MGHRA and CDR2 YSYEKL. After removal of 4 bases from V and 2 bases from J, the junction contained 5 bases not matched to a gene. CDR3 protein: CASSRQLAGGQETQYF. The DNA for the CDR3 is TGCGCCAGCAGCCGCCAGCTAGCGGGGGGGCAAGAGACCCAGTACTTC.

This chain uses TRBV5-4 with TRBJ1-2; D is uncertain. Germline lookup yields CDR1 SGHNT and CDR2 YYREEE (reference sequence). Trimming cost V 4 bases and J 0 bases, with 10 bases left between them. The CDR3 loop spans 14 amino acids. CDR3 loop: CASSPDGPNYGYTF. The CDR3 nucleotides read TGTGCCAGCAGCCCGGACGGACCTAACTATGGCTACACCTTC. The full variable domain, completed using reference TRBV5-4 and TRBJ1-2, is ETGVTQSPTHLIKTRGQQVTLRCSSQSGHNTVSWYQQALGQGPQFIFQYYREEENGRGNFPPRFSGLQFPNYSSELNVNALELDDSALYLCASSPDGPNYGYTFGSGTRLTVV.

This clonotype was found many times. The rearrangement links TRBV19 to TRBJ2-5, with 9 bases that match TRBD2. Germline V gives CDR1 LNHDA, CDR2 SQIVND (reference sequence). The CDR3 is made up of 14 amino acids. V was clipped by 1 base and J by 7 bases; unmatched bases: 4. The CDR3 coding sequence is TGTGCCAGTAGTATAGGCGGGGGGGCCCGGACCCAGTACTTC. It specifies CASSIGGGARTQYF.

This clonotype was detected many times. This chain joins TRBV5-6 and TRBJ2-3; 7 nucleotides agree with TRBD2. V gave up 0 bases and J gave up 6 bases; unmatched junction bases: 10. In germline, CDR1 is SGHDT, CDR2 YYEEEE. The CDR3 contains 16 residues. This chain's CDR3 is CASSLALAVNKDTQYF. CDR3 DNA sequence: TGTGCCAGCAGCTTGGCCCTAGCGGTGAACAAGGATACGCAGTATTTT.

This clonotype has at least ten counts. The chain uses TRBV18 and TRBJ2-3; D might be TRBD2 (6 bases). The CDR3 consists of 15 residues. From germline, CDR1 is KGHSH and CDR2 LQKENI. The V gene lost 7 bases and the J gene lost 4 bases, with 18 bases spanning the gap. CDR3 DNA sequence: TGTGCCAGCTTTGCAACGGGACTCCAAGCAGATACGCAGTATTTT. Translated: CASFATGLQADTQYF.

The V gene is TRBV29-1, the J gene TRBJ2-6; D is undetermined. Trimming left V 2 bases short and J 1 base short, with 3 bases between. There are 13 residues in the CDR3. Germline lookup yields CDR1 SQVTM and CDR2 ANQGSEA. The CDR3 nucleotides read TGCAGCGTTGAACCGTCTGGGGCCAACGTCCTGACTTTC. Translated: CSVEPSGANVLTF.

Note on this clonotype: This may arise from a read error, as a much more abundant clone is one base away. The rearrangement uses TRBV12-3 or TRBV12-4 and TRBJ2-1, with unresolved D. Between the trimmed V and J ends, which lost 6 bases and 9 bases, there was a span of 9 bases. The CDR3 totals 11 residues. CDR3 in DNA: TGTGCCAGCAGGGGTAACACTGAGCAGTTCTTC. This encodes CASRGNTEQFF.

Relative to its sample, this clonotype is medium-sized. The V gene is TRBV11-3, the J gene TRBJ2-7; D remains unclear. V shed 2 bases and J shed 4 bases, with 6 bases lying between them. The CDR3 is 12 residues long. Germline loops: CDR1 SGHNT, CDR2 YENEEA. CDR3 sequence reads: CASSLNGYEQYF. The CDR3 nucleotides read TGTGCCAGCAGCTTAAATGGATACGAGCAGTACTTC.

This chain uses TRBV14 with TRBJ2-7; possible D gene TRBD2, 5 bases. Trimming stripped 4 bases from V and 7 bases from J, with 14 bases between. The CDR3 spans 13 residues. CDR1 is SGHDN and CDR2 is FVKESK in the germline V gene. CDR3 nucleotide sequence: TGTGCCAGCAGCCCGTCCCGGACTGGGGAGCAGTACTTC. Amino acids: CASSPSRTGEQYF. The full variable domain, completed using reference TRBV14 and TRBJ2-7, is EAGVTQFPSHSVIEKGQTVTLRCDPISGHDNLYWYRRVMGKEIKFLLHFVKESKQDESGMPNNRFLAERTGGTYSTLKVQPAELEDSGVYFCASSPSRTGEQYFGPGTRLTVT.

By share of the sample, this clonotype is medium-sized. CDR3 protein: CASSGGYTDTQYF. CDR3 sequence (DNA): TGTGCCAGTAGTGGGGGCTACACAGATACGCAGTATTTT. The chain has TRBV19 and TRBJ2-3; D perhaps matches TRBD1 (6 bases). Germline CDR1 LNHDA, CDR2 SQIVND (reference sequence). CDR3 length: 13 amino acids. Trimming removed 5 bases at V and 2 bases at J, with 8 bases between.

The chain recombines TRBV11-3 with TRBJ2-7, with 9 positions matching TRBD1. CDR3 length: 16 amino acids. J gave up 5 bases and V 0 bases, and 8 bases lay outside the gene matches. CDR1 and CDR2 (germline): SGHNT, YENEEA. The CDR3 DNA follows: TGTGCCAGCAGCTTAGATCAAGGAGGGACAGGGCACGAGCAGTACTTC. This gives the protein CASSLDQGGTGHEQYF.

The CDR3 is CASSQSGRPIDEQYF. CDR3 coding DNA: TGTGCCAGCAGCCAGTCGGGACGGCCTATTGACGAGCAGTACTTC. The V and J genes are TRBV6-6 and TRBJ2-7; the D gene could be TRBD1 or TRBD2 (5 bases each). CDR3 length equals 15 residues. In germline, CDR1 is MNHNY, CDR2 SVGAGI (reference sequence). V lost 6 bases and J lost 5, with 20 bases in between.

V is TRBV18 and J is TRBJ2-5; D call uncertain. V lost 3 bases and J lost 5, with 10 bases in between. Germline values: CDR1 KGHSH, CDR2 LQKENI. The CDR3 runs to 13 residues. The CDR3 DNA reads TGTGCCAGCTCACCGGCGAAGATGGAGACCCAGTACTTC. Encoded protein: CASSPAKMETQYF.

By share, this clonotype counts as medium-sized (0.01 to 0.1%). CDR3 amino acids: CASSGTGRETQYF. The CDR3 DNA reads as TGTGCCAGTAGTGGGACAGGCAGGGAGACCCAGTACTTC. J is TRBJ2-5 and V is TRBV19; 8 nucleotides agree with TRBD1. V gave up 5 bases and J gave up 5 bases; unmatched junction bases: 4. Per the germline V gene, CDR1 is LNHDA and CDR2 is SQIVND (reference sequence). The CDR3 runs 13 residues. The full variable domain, in which reference TRBV19 and TRBJ2-5 provide the parts outside the CDR3, is DGGITQSPKYLFRKEGQNVTLSCEQNLNHDAMYWYRQDPGQGLRLIYYSQIVNDFQKGDIAEGYSVSREKKESFPLTVTSAQKNPTAFYLCASSGTGRETQYFGPGTRLLVL.

This chain uses TRBV28 with TRBJ1-6; D not certain. The CDR3 loop spans 11 amino acids. From germline, CDR1 is MDHEN and CDR2 SYDVKM. V lost 2 bases and J 9 bases, leaving 2 bases between the germline ends. CDR3 residues: CASSLGSPLHF. The CDR3 bases are TGTGCCAGCAGTTTAGGTTCACCCCTCCACTTT.

The chain joins TRBV6-5 to TRBJ2-5; D is ambiguous. Deletions cut 6 bases from V and 5 bases from J, with 7 bases between. This CDR3 is built from 11 residues. The germline gives CDR1 MNHEY, CDR2 SVGAGI. The CDR3: CASSLMETQYF. The CDR3 coding sequence is TGTGCCAGCAGCTTAATGGAGACCCAGTACTTC.

V and J are TRBV5-4 and TRBJ2-5; TRBD2 agrees at 11 bases. Germline trimming cut 0 bases from V and 5 bases from J; bases unmatched to any gene: 9. The CDR3 extends over 17 amino acids. Germline-derived CDR1 and CDR2 are SGHNT and YYREEE (reference sequence). CDR3 residues: CASSLAGSGGARETQYF. The CDR3 nucleotides are TGTGCCAGCAGCTTGGCAGGTAGCGGGGGGGCCCGGGAGACCCAGTACTTC. The variable domain in full, with the rest retrieved from reference TRBV5-4 and TRBJ2-5, is ETGVTQSPTHLIKTRGQQVTLRCSSQSGHNTVSWYQQALGQGPQFIFQYYREEENGRGNFPPRFSGLQFPNYSSELNVNALELDDSALYLCASSLAGSGGARETQYFGPGTRLLVL.

This clonotype was found many times. The CDR3 region has the DNA TGTGCCAGCACCCGAGATTTGGGCAGCTGGTACGAGCAGTACTTC. It is translated as CASTRDLGSWYEQYF. The chain links TRBV6-5 to TRBJ2-7; D call uncertain. The CDR3 is 15 amino acids. Germline lookup yields CDR1 MNHEY and CDR2 SVGAGI. The V and J ends lost 7 bases and 4 bases respectively, with 20 bases between them.

In its sample, this clonotype was seen a few times. V usage is TRBV12-3 or TRBV12-4 and J usage is TRBJ1-6, with 11 bases that match TRBD1. The ends lost 1 base at V and 10 bases at J; junction bases unmatched: 9. CDR3 length: 17 amino acids. This chain's CDR3 is CASSLEFGQGASSPLHF. The CDR3, as DNA: TGTGCCAGCAGTTTAGAATTCGGACAGGGGGCATCCTCACCCCTCCACTTT.

This clonotype occurred a few times. V is TRBV10-3 and J is TRBJ2-2; a possible D gene is TRBD2 (5 bases). V was clipped by 4 bases and J by 5 bases, with 11 bases between them. This CDR3 spans 14 amino acids. Germline assignment: CDR1 ENHRY and CDR2 SYGVKD. CDR3 bases: TGTGCCATCAGTGTACCGGGGTTGACCGGGGAGCTGTTTTTT. It is translated as CAISVPGLTGELFF.